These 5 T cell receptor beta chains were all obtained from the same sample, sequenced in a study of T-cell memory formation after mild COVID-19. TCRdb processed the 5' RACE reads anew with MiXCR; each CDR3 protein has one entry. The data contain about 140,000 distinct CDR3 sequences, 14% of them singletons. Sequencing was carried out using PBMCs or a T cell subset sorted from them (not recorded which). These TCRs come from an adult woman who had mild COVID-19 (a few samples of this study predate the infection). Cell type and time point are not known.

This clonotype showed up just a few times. The CDR3 coding sequence is TGTGCCAGCAGGGGACAGATCTACAATGAGCAGTTCTTC. Translated, it gives CASRGQIYNEQFF. The chain carries TRBV12-3 or TRBV12-4 and TRBJ2-1, with 7 bases fitting TRBD1. Trimming took 6 bases from V and 3 from J; bases not matched to a gene: 2. The CDR3 contains 13 residues.

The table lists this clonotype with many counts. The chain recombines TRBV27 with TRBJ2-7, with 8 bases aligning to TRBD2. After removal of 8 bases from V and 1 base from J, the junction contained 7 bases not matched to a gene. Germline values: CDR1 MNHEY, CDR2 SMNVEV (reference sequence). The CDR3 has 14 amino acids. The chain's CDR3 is CASSRGGPSYEQYF. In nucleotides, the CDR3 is TGTGCCAGCTCCCGGGGGGGGCCGTCCTACGAGCAGTACTTC.

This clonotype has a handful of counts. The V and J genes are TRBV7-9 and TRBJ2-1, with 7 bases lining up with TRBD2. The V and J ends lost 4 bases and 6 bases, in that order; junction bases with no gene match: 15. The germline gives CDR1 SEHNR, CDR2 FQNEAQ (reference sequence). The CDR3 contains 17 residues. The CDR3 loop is CASSWDPSGGESNEQFF. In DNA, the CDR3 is TGTGCCAGCAGCTGGGACCCATCGGGGGGTGAGAGCAATGAGCAGTTCTTC.

This chain's CDR3 is CASSLVQRETPDTQYF. The CDR3 DNA sequence: TGCGCCAGCAGCTTGGTACAGCGGGAGACTCCAGATACGCAGTATTTT. The rearrangement joins TRBV5-1 to TRBJ2-3; TRBD2 agrees at 8 bases. This CDR3 comprises 16 residues. The V gene end was trimmed by 0 bases and the J gene end by 4 bases; junction bases not matched to a gene: 7. The germline V gene has CDR1 SGHRS and CDR2 YFSETQ.

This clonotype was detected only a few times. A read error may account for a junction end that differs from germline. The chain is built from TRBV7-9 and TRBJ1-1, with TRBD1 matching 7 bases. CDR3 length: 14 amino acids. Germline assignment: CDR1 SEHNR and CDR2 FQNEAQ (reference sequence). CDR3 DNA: TGTGCCAGCAGTTTAGGGGGCGGAGGCTCTGAAGCTTTCTTT. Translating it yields CASSLGGGGSEAFF.